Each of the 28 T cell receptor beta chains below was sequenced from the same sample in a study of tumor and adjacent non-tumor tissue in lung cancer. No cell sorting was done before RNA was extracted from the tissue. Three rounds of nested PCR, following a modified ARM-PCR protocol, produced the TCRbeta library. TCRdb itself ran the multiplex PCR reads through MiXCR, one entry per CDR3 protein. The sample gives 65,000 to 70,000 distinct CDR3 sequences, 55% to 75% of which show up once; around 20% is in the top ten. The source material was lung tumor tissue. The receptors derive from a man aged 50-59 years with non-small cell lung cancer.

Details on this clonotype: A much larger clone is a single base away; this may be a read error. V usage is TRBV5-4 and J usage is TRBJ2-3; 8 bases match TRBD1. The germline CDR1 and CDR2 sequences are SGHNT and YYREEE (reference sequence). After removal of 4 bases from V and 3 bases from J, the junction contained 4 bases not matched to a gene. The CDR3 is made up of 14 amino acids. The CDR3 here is CASSRGQVTDTQYF. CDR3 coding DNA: TGTGCCAGCAGCCGGGGACAGGTTACAGATACGCAGTATTTT.

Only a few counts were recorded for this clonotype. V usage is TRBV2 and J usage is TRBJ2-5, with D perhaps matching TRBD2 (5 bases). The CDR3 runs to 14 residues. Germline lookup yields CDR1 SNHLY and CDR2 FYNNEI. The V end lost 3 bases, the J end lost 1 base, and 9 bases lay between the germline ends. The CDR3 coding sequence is TGTGCCAGCAGTGACAGCGGACCCCAAGAGACCCAGTACTTC. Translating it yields CASSDSGPQETQYF. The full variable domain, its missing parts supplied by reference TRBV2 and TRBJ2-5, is EPEVTQTPSHQVTQMGQEVILRCVPISNHLYFYWYRQILGQKVEFLVSFYNNEISEKSEIFDDQFSVERPDGSNFTLKIRSTKLEDSAMYFCASSDSGPQETQYFGPGTRLLVL.

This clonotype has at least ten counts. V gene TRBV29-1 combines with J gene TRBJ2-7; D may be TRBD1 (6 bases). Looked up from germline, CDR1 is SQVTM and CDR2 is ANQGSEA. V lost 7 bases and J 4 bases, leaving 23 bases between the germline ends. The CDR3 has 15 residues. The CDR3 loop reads CSAGSGRLGGYEQYF. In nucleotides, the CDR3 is TGCAGCGCTGGAAGTGGGCGGCTAGGGGGATACGAGCAGTACTTC.

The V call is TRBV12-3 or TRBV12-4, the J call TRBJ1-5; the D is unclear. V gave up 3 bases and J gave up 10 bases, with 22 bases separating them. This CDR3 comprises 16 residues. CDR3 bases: TGTGCCAGCAGTTTCGATTCGCCGAAACTCAGTCAACCCCAGCATTTT. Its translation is CASSFDSPKLSQPQHF.

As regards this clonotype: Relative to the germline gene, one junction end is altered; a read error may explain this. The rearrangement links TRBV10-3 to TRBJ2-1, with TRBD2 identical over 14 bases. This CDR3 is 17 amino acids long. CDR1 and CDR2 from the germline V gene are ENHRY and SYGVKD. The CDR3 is CAISEIKTSGRAWEQLF. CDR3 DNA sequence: TGTGCCATCAGTGAGATTAAGACTAGCGGGAGGGCCTGGGAGCAGCTCTTC.

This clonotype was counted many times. The CDR3 coding sequence is TGTGCCAGCAAACTGACAGGGGGGGGTTATGAGCAGTACTTC. Its protein product is CASKLTGGGYEQYF. V is TRBV6-1 and J is TRBJ2-7; 9 bases align to TRBD1. The trim removed 7 bases at V and 7 bases at J, leaving 11 bases unmatched. CDR3 length: 14 residues. Germline V gene sequence: CDR1 MNHNS, CDR2 SASEGT.

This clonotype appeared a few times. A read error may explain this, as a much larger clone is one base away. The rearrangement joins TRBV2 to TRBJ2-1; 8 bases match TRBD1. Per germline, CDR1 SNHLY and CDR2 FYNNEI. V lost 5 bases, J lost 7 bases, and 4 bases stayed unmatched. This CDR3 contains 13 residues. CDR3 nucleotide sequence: TGTGCCAGCAGTCCGACAGGGGCGAATGAGCAGTTCTTC. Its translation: CASSPTGANEQFF.

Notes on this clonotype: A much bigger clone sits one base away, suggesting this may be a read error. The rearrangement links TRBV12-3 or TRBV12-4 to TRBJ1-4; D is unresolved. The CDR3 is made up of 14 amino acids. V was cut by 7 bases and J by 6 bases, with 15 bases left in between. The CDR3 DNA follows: TGTGCCAGCAATACGGTGGCGTCTGATGAAAAACTGTTTTTT. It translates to CASNTVASDEKLFF.

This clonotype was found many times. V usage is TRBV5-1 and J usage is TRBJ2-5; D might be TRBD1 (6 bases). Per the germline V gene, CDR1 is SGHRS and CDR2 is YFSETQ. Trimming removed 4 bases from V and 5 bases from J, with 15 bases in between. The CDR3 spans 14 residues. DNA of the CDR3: TGCGCCAGCAGCGTGGACAGCCCTGCGGAGACCCAGTACTTC. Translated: CASSVDSPAETQYF.

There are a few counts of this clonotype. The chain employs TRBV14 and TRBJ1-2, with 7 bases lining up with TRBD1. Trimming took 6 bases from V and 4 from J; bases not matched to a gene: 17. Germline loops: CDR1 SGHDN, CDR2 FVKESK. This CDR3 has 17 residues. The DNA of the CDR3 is TGTGCCAGCAGGCCTAGACCGGGACAGCGGGCAGTCTATGGCTACACCTTC. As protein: CASRPRPGQRAVYGYTF. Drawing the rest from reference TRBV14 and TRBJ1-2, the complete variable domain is EAGVTQFPSHSVIEKGQTVTLRCDPISGHDNLYWYRRVMGKEIKFLLHFVKESKQDESGMPNNRFLAERTGGTYSTLKVQPAELEDSGVYFCASRPRPGQRAVYGYTFGSGTRLTVV.

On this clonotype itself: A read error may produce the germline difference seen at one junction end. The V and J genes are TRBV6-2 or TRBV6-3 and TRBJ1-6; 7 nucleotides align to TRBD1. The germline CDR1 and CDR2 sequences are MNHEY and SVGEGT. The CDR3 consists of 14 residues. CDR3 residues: CASREQGFVSHLHF. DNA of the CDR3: TGTGCCAGCAGGGAACAGGGGTTTGTATCACACCTCCACTTT.

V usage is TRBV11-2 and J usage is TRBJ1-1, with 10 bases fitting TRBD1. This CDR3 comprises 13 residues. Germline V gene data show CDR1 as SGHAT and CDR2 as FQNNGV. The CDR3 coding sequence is TGTACCAACAGCTGGACAGGGGGGCCTGAAGCTTTCTTT. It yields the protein CTNSWTGGPEAFF. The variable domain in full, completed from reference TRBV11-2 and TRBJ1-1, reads EAGVAQSPRYKIIEKRQSVAFWCNPISGHATLYWYQQILGQGPKLLIQFQNNGVVDDSQLPKDRFSAERLKGVDSTLKIQPAKLEDSAVYLCTNSWTGGPEAFFGQGTRLTVV.

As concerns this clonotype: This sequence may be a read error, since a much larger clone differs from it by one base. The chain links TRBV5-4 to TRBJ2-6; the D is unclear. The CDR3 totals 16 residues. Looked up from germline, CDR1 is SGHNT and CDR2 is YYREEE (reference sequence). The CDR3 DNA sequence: TGTGTCAGCAGCCTGACGTACTCCTCTGGGGCCAACGTCCTGACTTTC. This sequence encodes CVSSLTYSSGANVLTF.

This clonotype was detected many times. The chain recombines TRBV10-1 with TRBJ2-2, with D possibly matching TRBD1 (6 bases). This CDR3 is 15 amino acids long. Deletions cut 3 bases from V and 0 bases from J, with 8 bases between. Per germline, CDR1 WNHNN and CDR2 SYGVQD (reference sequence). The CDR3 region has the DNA TGCGCCAGCAGTGAACAGGGAGCGAACACCGGGGAGCTGTTTTTT. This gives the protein CASSEQGANTGELFF.

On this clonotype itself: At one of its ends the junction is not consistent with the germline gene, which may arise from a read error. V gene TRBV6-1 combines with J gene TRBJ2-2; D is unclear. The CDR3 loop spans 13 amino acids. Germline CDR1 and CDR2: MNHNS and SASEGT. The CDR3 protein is CVSSDWKGGELFF. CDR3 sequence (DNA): TGTGTCAGCAGTGACTGGAAAGGGGGGGAGCTGTTTTTT.

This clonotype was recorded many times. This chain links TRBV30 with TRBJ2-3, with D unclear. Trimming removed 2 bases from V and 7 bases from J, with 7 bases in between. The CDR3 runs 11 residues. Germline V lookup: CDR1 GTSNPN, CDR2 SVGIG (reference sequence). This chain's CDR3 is CAWSPQNTQYF. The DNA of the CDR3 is TGTGCCTGGAGTCCCCAAAATACGCAGTATTTT.

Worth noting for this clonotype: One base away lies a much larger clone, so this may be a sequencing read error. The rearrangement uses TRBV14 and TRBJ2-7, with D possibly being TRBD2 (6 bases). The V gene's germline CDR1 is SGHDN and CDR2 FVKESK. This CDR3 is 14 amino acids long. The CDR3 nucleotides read TGTGCCAGCAACCAAGCGGGTGGTACCTACGAGCAGTACTTC. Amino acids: CASNQAGGTYEQYF.

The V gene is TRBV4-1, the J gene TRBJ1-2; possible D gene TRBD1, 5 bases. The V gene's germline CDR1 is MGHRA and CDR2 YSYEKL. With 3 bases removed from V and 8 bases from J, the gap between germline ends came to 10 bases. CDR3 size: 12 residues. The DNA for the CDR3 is TGCGCCAGCAGCCATCTTGGGGACGGCTACACCTTC. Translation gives CASSHLGDGYTF.

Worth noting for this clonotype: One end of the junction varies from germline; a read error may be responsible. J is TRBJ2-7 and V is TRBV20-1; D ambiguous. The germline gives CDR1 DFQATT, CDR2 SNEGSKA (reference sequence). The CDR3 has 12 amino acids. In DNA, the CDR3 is TGCAGTGCTAGACTCAGCTCCTACAAGCAGTACTTC. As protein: CSARLSSYKQYF.

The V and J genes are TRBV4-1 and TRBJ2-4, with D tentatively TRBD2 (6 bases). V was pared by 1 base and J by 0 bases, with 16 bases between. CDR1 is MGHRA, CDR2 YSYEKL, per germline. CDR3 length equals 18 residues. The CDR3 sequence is CASSQGAGPYLAKNIQYF. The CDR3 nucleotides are TGCGCCAGCAGCCAAGGGGCGGGGCCATACCTAGCCAAAAACATTCAGTACTTC.

CDR3 bases: TGTGCCAGCAGTTACTGCAGAGGTTCTGAGACCCAGTACTTC. Its translation: CASSYCRGSETQYF. The chain is built from TRBV6-5 and TRBJ2-5; D not resolved. This CDR3 contains 14 residues. Germline CDR1 MNHEY, CDR2 SVGAGI. The V and J ends lost 1 base and 5 bases respectively, with 11 bases between them.

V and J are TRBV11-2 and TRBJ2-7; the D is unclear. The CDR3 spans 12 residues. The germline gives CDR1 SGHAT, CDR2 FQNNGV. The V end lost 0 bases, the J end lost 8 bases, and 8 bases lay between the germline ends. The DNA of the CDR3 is TGTGCCAGCAGCTTAGAGCGGTACAAGCAGTACTTC. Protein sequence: CASSLERYKQYF.

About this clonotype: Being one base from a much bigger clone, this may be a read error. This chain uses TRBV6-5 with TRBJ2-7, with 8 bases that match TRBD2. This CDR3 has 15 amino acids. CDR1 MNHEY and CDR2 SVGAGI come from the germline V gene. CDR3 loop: CTSSYGGGSAYEQYF. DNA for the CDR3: TGTACCAGCAGTTACGGCGGGGGGTCGGCCTACGAGCAGTACTTC.

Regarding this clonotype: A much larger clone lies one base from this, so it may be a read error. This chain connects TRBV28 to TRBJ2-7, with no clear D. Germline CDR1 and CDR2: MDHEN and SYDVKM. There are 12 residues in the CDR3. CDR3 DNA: TGTGCCAGCAGGCGTATAAACTACGAGCGGTACTTC. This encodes CASRRINYERYF.

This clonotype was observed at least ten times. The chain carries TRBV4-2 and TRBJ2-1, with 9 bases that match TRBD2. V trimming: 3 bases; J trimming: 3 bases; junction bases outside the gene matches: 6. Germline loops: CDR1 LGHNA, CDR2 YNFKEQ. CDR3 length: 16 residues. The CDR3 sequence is CASSHSSLAGYNEQFF. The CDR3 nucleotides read TGTGCCAGCAGCCATTCTTCACTAGCGGGCTACAATGAGCAGTTCTTC.

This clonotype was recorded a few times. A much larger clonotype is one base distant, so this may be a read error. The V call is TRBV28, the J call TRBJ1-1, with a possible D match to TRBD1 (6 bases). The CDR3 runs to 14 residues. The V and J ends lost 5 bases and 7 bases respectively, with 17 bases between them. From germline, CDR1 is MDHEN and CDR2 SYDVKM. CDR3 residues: CASSILRGRGEAFF. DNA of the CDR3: TGTGCCAGCAGTATCCTACGGGGGCGGGGTGAAGCTTTCTTT.

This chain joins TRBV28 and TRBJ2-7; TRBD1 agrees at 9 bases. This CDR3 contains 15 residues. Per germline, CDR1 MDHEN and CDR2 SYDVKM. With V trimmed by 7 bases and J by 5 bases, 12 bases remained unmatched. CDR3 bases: TGTGCCAGCACTCCAGCAGGACAGGGGTTTGACGAGCAGTACTTC. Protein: CASTPAGQGFDEQYF.

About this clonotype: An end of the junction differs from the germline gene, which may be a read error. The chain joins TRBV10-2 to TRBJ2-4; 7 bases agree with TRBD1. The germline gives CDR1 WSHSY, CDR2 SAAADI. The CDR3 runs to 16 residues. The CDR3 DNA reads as TGCGCCAGCAGTGACCCCCAGGGGGAAGTCAAAAGCATTCAGTACTTC. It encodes CASSDPQGEVKSIQYF.